This T cell receptor (beta chain) originates from a study of CD8 T cells in Susac syndrome. After extraction with the RNeasy kit, roughly 0.45 to 1 ug of the RNA was reverse transcribed using random hexamers. TCRdb reprocessed the immunoSEQ multiplex PCR reads with MiXCR, giving one entry per CDR3 protein. The sample gives roughly 200,000 distinct CDR3 sequences, under 95% of which show up once; approximately 0.11% is in the top ten. Study results and caveats: When the CD4+ T cell repertoires of patients with Susac syndrome were examined, they did not show any clonal expansion.

CDR1 is MNHEY, CDR2 SVGAGI, per germline. V was cut by 0 bases and J by 2 bases, with 13 bases left in between. The CDR3 loop spans 16 amino acids. As to this clonotype: Its matching antigen is unknown.

Sequencing used CD4+ T cells from PBMCs. The V call is TRBV6-5, the J call TRBJ2-5, with TRBD2 as a possible D gene (6 bases). This receptor was identified in a human donor with Susac syndrome. CDR3 in amino acids: CASSYSWQGGQETQYF. CDR3 nucleotide sequence: TGTGCCAGCAGTTACTCTTGGCAGGGAGGACAAGAGACCCAGTACTTC.